These T cell receptor beta chains were read from a single sample in a study of siplizumab effects on memory and regulatory T cells. Here immunoSEQ multiplex PCR was the method, and the copy in TCRdb shows in-frame clones only, minus some. This sample has about 64,000 clones, with roughly 96% found just once. Source material: naive CD8+ T cells sorted from blood. The receptors were sampled from a human donor in good health. The CDR3 runs from the conserved cysteine through the conserved F or W. Fields, in order: D gene, clone size, V gene, J gene, CDR3 DNA, CDR3 protein. The D gene is left open where the match is weak. Expanded clones get a size class; other rows say once, few or many, or leave the size out.

D gene: TRBD1
clone size: NA
V gene: TRBV6-1
J gene: TRBJ1-1
CDR3 DNA: TGTGCCAGCGGTGAGACAGGGATGAACACTGAAGCTTTCTTT
CDR3 protein: CASGETGMNTEAFF

D gene: NA
clone size: NA
V gene: TRBV4-3
J gene: TRBJ1-4
CDR3 DNA: TGCGCCAGCAGCCAAGCAGGAGGGGGTGGTGAAAAACTGTTTTTT
CDR3 protein: CASSQAGGGGEKLFF

D gene: TRBD1
clone size: NA
V gene: TRBV5-4
J gene: TRBJ2-1
CDR3 DNA: TGTGCCAGCGGACCGGGACAGAGCTCCTACAATGAGCAGTTCTTC
CDR3 protein: CASGPGQSSYNEQFF

D gene: NA
clone size: NA
V gene: TRBV5-6
J gene: TRBJ1-1
CDR3 DNA: TGTGCCAGCTGGGGGGAGGCCACTGAAGCTTTCTTT
CDR3 protein: CASWGEATEAFF

D gene: NA
clone size: NA
V gene: TRBV19
J gene: TRBJ1-1
CDR3 DNA: TGTGCCAGTAACACAGGGAACACTGAAGCTTTCTTT
CDR3 protein: CASNTGNTEAFF

D gene: NA
clone size: NA
V gene: TRBV6-1
J gene: TRBJ1-4
CDR3 DNA: TGTGCCAGCAGTGAAAACCGTTTCGGCTTCGCTAATGAAAAACTGTTTTTT
CDR3 protein: CASSENRFGFANEKLFF

D gene: TRBD1
clone size: NA
V gene: TRBV25-1
J gene: TRBJ1-2
CDR3 DNA: TGTGCCAGCAGTGGACAGGGGCTAATCTATGGCTACACCTTC
CDR3 protein: CASSGQGLIYGYTF

D gene: NA
clone size: NA
V gene: TRBV4-1
J gene: TRBJ1-1
CDR3 DNA: TGCGCCAGCAGCCAAGGGAGGGCAGGGAACACTGAAGCTTTCTTT
CDR3 protein: CASSQGRAGNTEAFF

D gene: NA
clone size: NA
V gene: TRBV6-5
J gene: TRBJ1-1
CDR3 DNA: TGTGCCAGCAGTTACCCGGGGCGTACTGAAGCTTTCTTT
CDR3 protein: CASSYPGRTEAFF

D gene: NA
clone size: NA
V gene: TRBV6-6
J gene: TRBJ1-1
CDR3 DNA: TGTGCCAGCAGTTATGGGGGAACTGAAGCTTTCTTT
CDR3 protein: CASSYGGTEAFF

D gene: NA
clone size: NA
V gene: TRBV5-6
J gene: TRBJ1-5
CDR3 DNA: TGTGCCAGCAGCTCGGGGACTCTGAATCAGCCCCAGCATTTT
CDR3 protein: CASSSGTLNQPQHF

D gene: NA
clone size: NA
V gene: TRBV6-5
J gene: TRBJ1-1
CDR3 DNA: TGTGCCAGCACCAACCTGGGGACTGAAGCTTTCTTT
CDR3 protein: CASTNLGTEAFF

D gene: NA
clone size: NA
V gene: TRBV29-1
J gene: TRBJ1-1
CDR3 DNA: TGCAGCGTTGAAGTCGGCAACACTGAAGCTTTCTTT
CDR3 protein: CSVEVGNTEAFF

D gene: NA
clone size: NA
V gene: TRBV15
J gene: TRBJ2-1
CDR3 DNA: TGTGCCACCAGCAGAGAGCCTCAGGACAATGAGCAGTTCTTC
CDR3 protein: CATSREPQDNEQFF

D gene: NA
clone size: NA
V gene: TRBV10-1
J gene: TRBJ2-3
CDR3 DNA: TGCGCCAGCAGCTACTCTCGTGAAACAGATACGCAGTATTTT
CDR3 protein: CASSYSRETDTQYF

D gene: TRBD2
clone size: NA
V gene: TRBV11-3
J gene: TRBJ2-1
CDR3 DNA: TGTGCCAGCAGCTGGGCTAGCGGGGGGGCCAATGAGCAGTTCTTC
CDR3 protein: CASSWASGGANEQFF

D gene: NA
clone size: NA
V gene: TRBV5-4
J gene: TRBJ2-1
CDR3 DNA: TGTGCCAGCATGGGCTTCAATGAGCAGTTCTTC
CDR3 protein: CASMGFNEQFF

D gene: NA
clone size: NA
V gene: TRBV6-4
J gene: TRBJ2-7
CDR3 DNA: TGTGCCAGCAGTGAAGTGTGCGAGCAGTACTTC
CDR3 protein: CASSEVCEQYF

D gene: NA
clone size: NA
V gene: TRBV5-4
J gene: TRBJ2-7
CDR3 DNA: TGTGCCAGCAGCTTGGATGTCGGTCACTACGAGCAGTACTTC
CDR3 protein: CASSLDVGHYEQYF

D gene: NA
clone size: NA
V gene: TRBV27
J gene: TRBJ1-5
CDR3 DNA: TGTGCCAGCAGTTTAGGGGGGATCGAACAGCCCCAGCATTTT
CDR3 protein: CASSLGGIEQPQHF

D gene: TRBD1
clone size: NA
V gene: TRBV30
J gene: TRBJ2-1
CDR3 DNA: TGTGCCTGGGGGGACAGGGACACTTACAATGAGCAGTTCTTC
CDR3 protein: CAWGDRDTYNEQFF

D gene: NA
clone size: few
V gene: TRBV9
J gene: TRBJ1-3
CDR3 DNA: TGTGCCAGCAGCGTAGGGGATGGAAACACCATATATTTT
CDR3 protein: CASSVGDGNTIYF

D gene: TRBD2
clone size: NA
V gene: TRBV9
J gene: TRBJ2-1
CDR3 DNA: TGTGCCAGCAGCGTAGAGGGGACTAACAATGAGCAGTTCTTC
CDR3 protein: CASSVEGTNNEQFF

D gene: NA
clone size: NA
V gene: TRBV7-2
J gene: TRBJ2-3
CDR3 DNA: TGTGCCAGCAGCCGAATTAGCGACTCAGATACGCAGTATTTT
CDR3 protein: CASSRISDSDTQYF